Listed here is a single T cell receptor (beta chain). The entry originates in a study of molecular identifiers for immune sequencing clone quantification. V lost 4 bases to trimming and J lost 0 bases, with 13 bases between them. CDR3 size: 17 residues. Germline V CDR1 and CDR2: SEHNR, FQNEAQ (reference sequence). MiXCR, run by TCRdb on the PCR reads, gives a single entry per CDR3 protein. This repertoire shows around 320,000 distinct CDR3 sequences, 24% found once; its top ten account for roughly 0.7%. The chain carries TRBV7-9 and TRBJ2-6; D is uncertain. Sequenced material: naive CD8+ T cells from blood, with Jurkat cell RNA spiked in. As for subset: FACS-sorted CD8+CD4-CCR7+CD45RA+ naive T cells. The sequence derives from a human donor in good health. Some libraries in this study had Jurkat cell RNA spiked in. As DNA, the CDR3 is TGTGCCAGCAGCTCGATAGAGGTATACTCTGGGGCCAACGTCCTGACTTTC. Translation gives CASSSIEVYSGANVLTF.